This T cell receptor beta chain was identified during a study of control samples from healthy donors and cancer patients. The protocol was immunoSEQ multiplex PCR, while the TCRdb copy is restricted to in-frame clones and leaves out a portion. Altogether around 130,000 clones are present, roughly 90% being singletons, with the ten largest covering approximately 39%. CDR1 and CDR2 from the germline V gene are MNHEY and SVGEGT. V was cut by 5 bases and J by 0 bases, with 13 bases left in between. This CDR3 region has 15 residues. The source material was blood. The gene calls are TRBV6-2 or TRBV6-3 and TRBJ1-1, with D possibly being TRBD1 (5 bases). This sequence originates from a man aged 50 or older in good health. CDR3 in DNA: TGTGCCAGCAGTCCGGACACTTATATGAACACTGAAGCTTTCTTT. Protein: CASSPDTYMNTEAFF.